This T cell receptor (beta chain) was obtained from a study of T cell responses to AZD1222 COVID-19 vaccine. About the research overall: The analysis combined second doses at about 4 or about 12 weeks. General study findings and limits: Of the AZD1222 recipients, only 5 to 7 were seropositive at baseline. In a largely white British group with more females than males, clonal diversity was possibly underestimated. Researchers report vaccine-associated CD4 TCRs spanning spike, with dominance at 160-218 and 743-854.

This clone was counted between two and nine times. Its matching antigen is unknown. The method was immunoSEQ multiplex PCR; TCRdb's version includes in-frame clones alone and lacks a portion of them. The sample records over 100,000 clones, around 90% being singletons. Germline-derived CDR1 and CDR2 are MNHEY and SMNVEV (reference sequence). This CDR3 region has 12 residues. Trimming pared 10 bases from V and 7 bases from J, leaving 14 bases between. J is TRBJ1-5 and V is TRBV27; weak D call: TRBD1 (5 bases). The starting material was peripheral blood, obtained on day 0 of AZD1222 vaccination. This receptor was obtained from an adult in good health. The CDR3: CATRGLNQPQHF. CDR3 sequence (DNA): TGTGCCACGAGGGGCTTGAACCAGCCCCAGCATTTT.